These T cell receptor beta chains were read from a single sample in a study of CD8+ T cells in alopecia areata. TCRdb keeps only in-frame clones here, not all; method: immunoSEQ multiplex PCR. The sample has approximately 7,000 clones; just over 65% are singletons. The sample consisted of skin, taken at week 0. The receptor source for this set is a human donor with alopecia areata. Each CDR3 is given with its conserved first and last residue. D genes are given only for firm matches. A row's size may be missing; if present it is once, few, many or a size class.

CASSGGAGRGYTF | TGTGCCAGCAGTGGAGGGGCAGGGCGTGGCTACACCTTC | NA | TRBJ1-2 | NA | TRBV25-1 | 13
CAAEPESGGGYNEQFF | TGTGCGGCCGAGCCCGAATCGGGGGGGGGTTACAATGAGCAGTTCTTC | once | TRBJ2-1 | TRBD2 | TRBV11-1 | 16
CASSYFSSQLDEQYF | TGCGCCAGCAGCTATTTTTCCTCACAACTGGACGAGCAGTACTTC | NA | TRBJ2-7 | NA | TRBV5-1 | 15
CAWESSGNTIYF | TGTGCCTGGGAGAGCTCTGGAAACACCATATATTTT | NA | TRBJ1-3 | NA | TRBV30 | 12
CASSLGVGSGGTDTQYF | TGTGCCAGCAGCTTAGGCGTTGGTAGCGGGGGGACAGATACGCAGTATTTT | NA | TRBJ2-3 | TRBD2 | TRBV7-8 | 17
CASSFGGMGSDTQYF | TGTGCCAGCAGCTTCGGCGGGATGGGGTCAGATACGCAGTATTTT | NA | TRBJ2-3 | NA | TRBV11-3 | 15
CAWGRPLGLAAEQFF | TGTGCCTGGGGGAGGCCACTGGGACTAGCGGCTGAGCAGTTCTTC | NA | TRBJ2-1 | TRBD2 | TRBV30 | 15
CASSQDVRGANQPQHF | TGCGCCAGCAGCCAAGATGTTAGGGGGGCAAATCAGCCCCAGCATTTT | NA | TRBJ1-5 | NA | TRBV4-1 | 16
CASSYYGGNTEAFF | TGTGCCAGCAGTTACTATGGGGGGAACACTGAAGCTTTCTTT | NA | TRBJ1-1 | NA | TRBV6-5 | 14
CASSLDQGVRSGANVLTF | TGTGCCAGCAGCTTGGACCAGGGAGTAAGGTCTGGGGCCAACGTCCTGACTTTC | NA | TRBJ2-6 | NA | TRBV5-4 | 18
CAISPQSSYNSPLHF | TGTGCCATCAGCCCACAGAGCTCCTATAATTCACCCCTCCACTTT | few | TRBJ1-6 | NA | TRBV10-3 | 15
CAWAVGDTQYF | TGTGCCTGGGCCGTTGGAGATACGCAGTATTTT | few | TRBJ2-3 | NA | TRBV30 | 11
CASSLLRGRTSYEQYF | TGTGCCAGCAGCTTACTCAGGGGCCGAACCTCCTACGAGCAGTACTTC | NA | TRBJ2-7 | NA | TRBV11-3 | 16
CASSGLAGADTQYF | TGTGCCAGCAGTGGACTAGCGGGGGCCGATACGCAGTATTTT | NA | TRBJ2-3 | TRBD2 | TRBV2 | 14
CASSSSRGANQPQHF | TGTGCCAGCAGTTCTTCCAGGGGGGCGAATCAGCCCCAGCATTTT | NA | TRBJ1-5 | TRBD1 | TRBV6-6 | 15
CASSSPLRGAFTEAFF | TGCGCCAGCAGCTCCCCTCTTCGGGGGGCGTTCACTGAAGCTTTCTTT | NA | TRBJ1-1 | NA | TRBV5-1 | 16
CASSLGRSGGNTIYF | TGTGCCAGCAGCTTGGGCAGAAGTGGAGGAAACACCATATATTTT | NA | TRBJ1-3 | NA | TRBV5-6 | 15
CASRGSSEAFF | TGCGCCAGCAGAGGTAGCTCTGAAGCTTTCTTT | NA | TRBJ1-1 | NA | TRBV5-1 | 11
CASSLAGTGDFF | TGTGCCAGCAGCTTAGCCGGGACAGGGGATTTCTTC | NA | TRBJ2-7 | TRBD1 | TRBV7-9 | 12
CASSRQWAGGADNEKLFF | TGTGCCAGCAGCCGGCAATGGGCAGGGGGCGCTGATAATGAAAAACTGTTTTTT | NA | TRBJ1-4 | TRBD1 | TRBV7-2 | 18
CASSLGTGNGYTF | TGTGCCAGCAGCCTCGGGACAGGGAATGGCTACACCTTC | NA | TRBJ1-2 | TRBD1 | TRBV7-9 | 13
CASSPGGTDPPWNTEAFF | TGCGCCAGCAGCCCGGGGGGTACGGACCCACCCTGGAACACTGAAGCTTTCTTT | NA | TRBJ1-1 | NA | TRBV5-1 | 18
CASSIDLRISYNEQFF | TGTGCCAGTAGTATAGATTTGAGGATCTCCTACAATGAGCAGTTCTTC | NA | TRBJ2-1 | NA | TRBV19 | 16
CASSPGNGETQYF | TGTGCCAGCTCACCAGGGAATGGAGAGACCCAGTACTTC | NA | TRBJ2-5 | NA | TRBV18 | 13
CASSELVEQYF | TGTGCCAGCAGTGAACTAGTCGAGCAGTACTTC | few | TRBJ2-7 | NA | TRBV6-1 | 11